Listed below are T cell receptor beta chains from one sample, sequenced in a study of T cell responses to AZD1222 COVID-19 vaccine. Generated by immunoSEQ multiplex PCR, the TCRdb table keeps only in-frame clones and is missing some. The sample comprises 180,000 or so clones, about 89% of which are singletons, and 1.5% to 2% rests with the top ten. This specimen consisted of peripheral blood, obtained 28 days after the second AZD1222 dose. The origin of the receptors is an adult who received the AZD1222 COVID-19 vaccine. Each CDR3 is given with its conserved first and last residue. A D gene is named only where the DNA matches it firmly. The size of a clone is reported for some rows only, either as once, few or many, or as a class for expanded clones.

clone size	J gene	D gene	V gene	CDR3 protein	CDR3 DNA
once	TRBJ2-3	TRBD2	TRBV19	CASSMGLAGGPGDTQYF	TGTGCCAGTAGTATGGGCCTAGCGGGGGGGCCTGGAGATACGCAGTATTTT
-	TRBJ1-5	-	TRBV6-5	CASSYSHRADQPQHF	TGTGCCAGCAGTTACTCACACAGAGCGGATCAGCCCCAGCATTTT
once	TRBJ1-1	-	TRBV7-6	CASSKQVGGSEAFF	TGTGCCAGCAGCAAACAGGTGGGGGGCTCTGAAGCTTTCTTT
-	TRBJ1-1	-	TRBV2	CASLGNTEAFF	TGTGCCAGCCTGGGGAACACTGAAGCTTTCTTT
-	TRBJ2-7	TRBD2	TRBV7-7	CASSSGGALRGSYEQYF	TGTGCTAGCAGCTCGGGGGGAGCCCTAAGGGGCTCCTACGAGCAGTACTTC
-	TRBJ1-6	-	TRBV5-1	CASSLEAGFNSPLHF	TGCGCCAGCAGCTTGGAGGCAGGGTTTAATTCACCCCTCCACTTT
few	TRBJ2-7	-	TRBV15	CATRARGASYEQYF	TGTGCCACCCGCGCCCGGGGGGCCTCCTACGAGCAGTACTTC
-	TRBJ1-1	-	TRBV2	CASSDAGGDTEAFF	TGTGCCAGCAGTGATGCAGGTGGGGACACTGAAGCTTTCTTT
-	TRBJ2-7	-	TRBV19	CASSSYGLGAREQYF	TGTGCCAGTAGTTCCTATGGTTTGGGGGCGCGGGAGCAGTACTTC
-	TRBJ2-2	-	TRBV5-1	CASSSQGSARAGELFF	TGCGCCAGCAGCTCTCAAGGGAGCGCTCGAGCCGGGGAGCTGTTTTTT
-	TRBJ1-5	TRBD1	TRBV7-2	CASSDTGEPQHF	TGTGCCAGCAGCGATACAGGGGAGCCCCAGCATTTT
-	TRBJ1-1	-	TRBV30	CASLSGSMNTEAFF	TGTGCCTCCCTGTCGGGGAGTATGAACACTGAAGCTTTCTTT
-	TRBJ2-5	-	TRBV7-9	CASSLGIAKETQYF	TGTGCCAGCAGCTTAGGTATAGCTAAAGAGACCCAGTACTTC
few	TRBJ2-3	-	TRBV18	CASSPIFSTDTQYF	TGTGCCAGCTCACCGATTTTTAGCACAGATACGCAGTATTTT
-	TRBJ2-1	TRBD2	TRBV4-1	CASSQGLAGHNEQFF	TGCGCCAGCAGCCAGGGACTAGCGGGCCACAATGAGCAGTTCTTC
-	TRBJ1-1	TRBD1	TRBV12-3/TRBV12-4	CASRSTGGEAFF	TGTGCCAGCAGATCGACAGGGGGTGAGGCTTTCTTT
-	TRBJ2-3	-	TRBV6-6	CASSNPRGDTQYF	TGTGCCAGCAGTAACCCGAGGGGGGATACGCAGTATTTT
-	TRBJ1-2	-	TRBV27	CASSPKTGIAYGYTF	TGTGCCAGCAGCCCAAAAACAGGAATAGCCTATGGCTACACCTTC
few	TRBJ1-2	-	TRBV12-3/TRBV12-4	CASSYREGGRAF	TGTGCCAGCAGTTACCGGGAGGGCGGACGGGCTTTC
-	TRBJ2-1	TRBD2	TRBV18	CASSPMASGSSYNEQFF	TGTGCCAGCTCACCAATGGCTAGCGGGAGCTCCTACAATGAGCAGTTCTTC
-	TRBJ1-1	-	TRBV30	CAWRGENTEAFF	TGTGCCTGGAGGGGGGAGAACACTGAAGCTTTCTTT
-	TRBJ1-1	TRBD1	TRBV6-5	CASTPGQGYTEAFF	TGTGCCAGCACCCCGGGACAGGGTTACACTGAAGCTTTCTTT
-	TRBJ2-1	TRBD2	TRBV11-2	CASSVRTSGNEQFF	TGTGCCAGCAGCGTCAGGACTAGCGGCAATGAGCAGTTCTTC